These 5 T cell receptor beta chains originate from one sample sequenced in a study of shared clonotypes between healthy human individuals. Here immunoSEQ multiplex PCR was the method, and the copy in TCRdb shows in-frame clones only, minus some. The table has roughly 2,500,000 clones, approximately 94% seen once. Input material: naive CD4+ T cells from PBMCs. Regarding subset: CD45RA+ positively selected. The receptor set was obtained from a man between 18 and 29 years old in good health. Some clones in this sample may be carry-over from other donors' samples.

This clone was seen only a few times. V usage is TRBV11-2 and J usage is TRBJ1-1; D uncertain. Looked up from germline, CDR1 is SGHAT and CDR2 is FQNNGV. The CDR3 runs to 15 residues. Trimming removed 3 bases from V and 1 base from J, with 12 bases in between. The CDR3 DNA is TGTGCCAGCAGCTTGAGCCCTGCACAGAACACTGAAGCTTTCTTT. Its protein product is CASSLSPAQNTEAFF.

The count of this clone is one. The chain joins TRBV27 to TRBJ1-1; D unclear. From germline, CDR1 is MNHEY and CDR2 SMNVEV (reference sequence). Trimming took 6 bases from V and 0 from J, leaving 17 bases between them. There are 16 residues in the CDR3. The CDR3 region is CASRLRFSGLNTEAFF. The DNA of the CDR3 is TGTGCCAGCAGGCTCCGATTCTCGGGATTGAACACTGAAGCTTTCTTT.

The V gene is TRBV4-1, the J gene TRBJ1-4, with TRBD1 as a possible D gene (5 bases). Trimming removed 7 bases from V and 3 bases from J, with 15 bases in between. The length of the CDR3 is 15 residues. The germline gives CDR1 MGHRA, CDR2 YSYEKL. This CDR3 is CASNLMGQANEKLFF. CDR3 DNA: TGCGCCAGCAACCTCATGGGGCAGGCTAATGAAAAACTGTTTTTT.

The CDR3 DNA sequence: TGCGCCAGCGTCCCGGGACAGGGATGGGACACTGAAGCTTTCTTT. Its protein is CASVPGQGWDTEAFF. The rearrangement links TRBV4-1 to TRBJ1-1; 9 bases match TRBD1. Per the germline V gene, CDR1 is MGHRA and CDR2 is YSYEKL. This CDR3 contains 15 residues. The trim removed 8 bases at V and 3 bases at J, leaving 10 bases unmatched.

This clone has just one count. V and J are TRBV30 and TRBJ2-5; D might be TRBD1 (6 bases). Near its end, the DNA agrees better with TRBJ2-7, so the J call may be wrong. Germline CDR1 GTSNPN, CDR2 SVGIG (reference sequence). The CDR3 totals 14 residues. The CDR3 DNA reads TGTGCCTGGGACGGACCGAGACAGGACTACGAGCAGTACTTC. Translating gives CAWDGPRQDYEQYF.